Shown below are 30 T cell receptor beta chains from a single sample sequenced in a study of blood T cell repertoires in COVID-19. The protocol was immunoSEQ multiplex PCR, while the TCRdb copy is restricted to in-frame clones and leaves out a portion. Here the sample spans 70,000 to 95,000 clones, around nine tenths being singletons. Sample: peripheral blood. The receptors shown here come from a woman aged 45-65 years in a cohort sampled during active COVID-19.

The V call is TRBV7-8, the J call TRBJ2-7; D not resolved. V lost 1 base, J lost 2 bases, and 12 bases lay in between. From germline, CDR1 is SGHVS and CDR2 FQNEAQ. CDR3 length: 15 amino acids. The CDR3 DNA sequence: TGTGCCAGCAGCTTAGTTGGCAGGATCGCCTACGAGCAGTACTTC. Its translation is CASSLVGRIAYEQYF.

The chain uses TRBV30 and TRBJ2-2; no definite D call. CDR3 size: 12 residues. The germline V gene encodes CDR1 GTSNPN and CDR2 SVGIG (reference sequence). The V end lost 3 bases, the J end lost 5 bases, and 7 bases lay between the germline ends. The CDR3 DNA reads TGTGCCTGGAGAGGCGGAACCGGGGAGCTGTTTTTT. This codes for CAWRGGTGELFF.

The rearrangement uses TRBV3-1 (or the pseudogene TRBV3-2) and TRBJ2-7; TRBD1 matches 7 bases. CDR1 is LGHDT, CDR2 YNNKEL, per germline (reference sequence). Trimming at V came to 0 bases and at J to 0 bases, leaving 2 bases not matched to a gene. The CDR3 is made up of 15 amino acids. The chain's CDR3 is CASSQEGTVSYEQYF. The CDR3 nucleotides read TGTGCCAGCAGCCAAGAGGGGACAGTCTCCTACGAGCAGTACTTC.

V is TRBV5-6 and J is TRBJ2-5; no reliable D call. This CDR3 has 13 residues. From germline, CDR1 is SGHDT and CDR2 YYEEEE. The ends were cut back, 4 bases at V and 1 base at J, with 8 bases in the middle. For the CDR3, the DNA is TGTGCCAGCAGCGAGCAAGTCCAAGAGACCCAGTACTTC. It specifies CASSEQVQETQYF.

The rearrangement joins TRBV23-1 to TRBJ2-2; 9 bases line up with TRBD1. TRBV23-1 qualifies as an ORF whose function is uncertain. Trimming cost V 1 base and J 1 base; bases outside gene matches: 4. This CDR3 is 17 amino acids long. The DNA for the CDR3 is TGCGCCAGCAGTCAATTTCGGGACAGGGAGAACACCGGGGAGCTGTTTTTT. Amino acids: CASSQFRDRENTGELFF.

The rearrangement uses TRBV5-1 and TRBJ2-7, with 9 bases aligning to TRBD1. Germline CDR1 is SGHRS and CDR2 is YFSETQ. With V trimmed by 3 bases and J by 7 bases, 11 bases remained unmatched. There are 15 residues in the CDR3. The CDR3 DNA is TGCGCCAGCAGCTCAACAGGGGGCGCAGCGGGGGAGCAGTACTTC. It translates to CASSSTGGAAGEQYF.

This sequence joins TRBV19 and TRBJ1-1, with D perhaps matching TRBD1 (5 bases). This CDR3 has 13 residues. The V end lost 7 bases, the J end lost 2 bases, and 11 bases lay between the germline ends. Germline CDR1 reads LNHDA; CDR2 reads SQIVND (reference sequence). The CDR3 here is CASKQDRNTEAFF. CDR3 DNA: TGTGCCAGTAAGCAAGACAGAAACACTGAAGCTTTCTTT.

The gene calls are TRBV9 and TRBJ2-2, with TRBD2 identical over 8 bases. The CDR3 consists of 18 residues. Germline trimming cut 0 bases from V and 3 bases from J; bases unmatched to any gene: 10. Germline V gives CDR1 SGDLS, CDR2 YYNGEE. DNA for the CDR3: TGTGCCAGCAGCGTAGCGGTCGGGGGGGCAGGGGACACCGGGGAGCTGTTTTTT. Amino acids: CASSVAVGGAGDTGELFF.

This chain links TRBV7-6 with TRBJ2-7; TRBD1 matches 10 bases. With 0 bases clipped from V and 3 bases from J, the junction kept 8 bases outside the gene matches. The length of the CDR3 is 17 residues. Germline CDR1 is SGHVS and CDR2 is FNYEAQ. CDR3 protein: CASSLASSRTGGYEQYF. The CDR3 DNA follows: TGTGCCAGCAGCTTAGCCTCGTCTCGGACAGGGGGCTACGAGCAGTACTTC.

In nucleotides, the CDR3 is TGCGCCAGCAGCTTGCGGGCGGGCCAAGCCGTTTACGAGCAGTACTTC. As protein: CASSLRAGQAVYEQYF. The chain uses TRBV5-1 and TRBJ2-7, with D possibly TRBD2 on 5 matching bases. The CDR3 is 16 amino acids. V was shortened by 1 base and J by 4 bases, with 18 bases between the two germline ends. In germline, CDR1 is SGHRS, CDR2 YFSETQ.

This clone was seen once. This chain connects TRBV29-1 to TRBJ1-2; D not certain. V lost 5 bases and J 4 bases, leaving 17 bases between the germline ends. Germline V lookup: CDR1 SQVTM, CDR2 ANQGSEA. This CDR3 contains 14 residues. For the CDR3, the DNA is TGCAGCGTTAAGAGTCCGCGTATCGGCTATGGCTACACCTTC. This encodes CSVKSPRIGYGYTF.

The chain joins TRBV6-5 to TRBJ1-1; D is ambiguous. CDR3 length: 16 amino acids. CDR1 MNHEY and CDR2 SVGAGI come from the germline V gene. V lost 4 bases, J lost 3 bases, and 18 bases lay in between. Here the CDR3 reads CASSLRPYTGYTEAFF. DNA for the CDR3: TGTGCCAGCAGTTTGAGGCCCTACACCGGGTACACTGAAGCTTTCTTT.

This clone is a singleton in its sample. The J gene is TRBJ2-7, the V gene TRBV5-4, with TRBD1 matching over 8 bases. V was pared by 0 bases and J by 5 bases, with 1 base of the junction left unmatched. CDR3 length: 13 amino acids. Germline V gives CDR1 SGHNT, CDR2 YYREEE (reference sequence). The CDR3 sequence: CASSLAGGDEQYF. CDR3 nucleotide sequence: TGTGCCAGCAGCTTGGCAGGGGGCGACGAGCAGTACTTC.

This chain joins TRBV11-2 and TRBJ2-2, with 8 nucleotides matching TRBD1. This CDR3 contains 18 residues. The V gene's germline CDR1 is SGHAT and CDR2 FQNNGV. Unmatched junction bases numbered 12, after V lost 2 bases and J lost 4 bases. CDR3 in DNA: TGTGCCAGCAGCTTAAGGACCCGGGGACAGGCCATCACCGGGGAGCTGTTTTTT. The encoded protein is CASSLRTRGQAITGELFF.

The chain links TRBV21-1 to TRBJ2-7; the DNA was not compared with TRBD1, the D call given in the table. TRBV21-1 is annotated as a pseudogene. The CDR3 contains 15 residues. CDR3 in amino acids: CASSKLGTGIYEQYF. CDR3 bases: TGTGCCAGCAGCAAACTTGGGACAGGGATCTACGAGCAGTACTTC.

This chain uses TRBV5-1 with TRBJ2-7; 9 positions match TRBD1. This CDR3 comprises 14 residues. The V gene end was trimmed by 7 bases and the J gene end by 7 bases; junction bases not matched to a gene: 12. Germline V gene data show CDR1 as SGHRS and CDR2 as YFSETQ. CDR3 DNA: TGCGCCAGCTTCTCCGGGACAGGGTACCGAGAGCAGTACTTC. It translates to CASFSGTGYREQYF.

V usage is TRBV6-5 and J usage is TRBJ1-5, with a tentative D call TRBD1 (5 bases). V dropped 6 bases and J dropped 1 base, with 10 bases sitting between them. The V gene's germline CDR1 is MNHEY and CDR2 SVGAGI. This CDR3 contains 14 residues. CDR3 amino acids: CASSLQESNQPQHF. The CDR3, as DNA: TGTGCCAGCAGCCTACAGGAAAGCAATCAGCCCCAGCATTTT.

The chain employs TRBV29-1 and TRBJ1-2; no clear D. The CDR3 extends over 13 amino acids. The V end lost 3 bases, the J end lost 0 bases, and 8 bases lay between the germline ends. Germline CDR1 SQVTM, CDR2 ANQGSEA. The CDR3 DNA sequence: TGCAGCGTTGAGTATACAGCTAACTATGGCTACACCTTC. This translates into CSVEYTANYGYTF.

The CDR3, as DNA: TGTGCCAGCGGCTATGAGGGACTCTACGAGCAGTACTTC. This codes for CASGYEGLYEQYF. The chain carries TRBV5-4 and TRBJ2-7, with D perhaps matching TRBD2 (6 bases). The CDR3 has 13 amino acids. Germline V CDR1 and CDR2: SGHNT, YYREEE (reference sequence). V gave up 7 bases and J gave up 3 bases, with 14 bases separating them.

V usage is TRBV7-2 and J usage is TRBJ2-1; 16 bases are a match to TRBD2. This CDR3 contains 19 residues. With V trimmed by 5 bases and J by 1 base, 8 bases remained unmatched. Germline-derived CDR1 and CDR2 are SGHTA and FQGNSA. CDR3 residues: CASSRPGTSGRGSYNEQFF. CDR3 nucleotide sequence: TGTGCCAGCAGCAGGCCCGGGACTAGCGGGAGGGGATCCTACAATGAGCAGTTCTTC.

This clone was detected once. CDR3 sequence reads: CASSPSGSGGWDEQFF. The CDR3 bases are TGTGCCAGCAGCCCCTCTGGTAGCGGGGGGTGGGATGAGCAGTTCTTC. The gene calls are TRBV7-3 and TRBJ2-1; 10 bases line up with TRBD2. The CDR3 has 16 residues. V was clipped by 5 bases and J by 8 bases; unmatched bases: 12. The V gene's germline CDR1 is SGHTA and CDR2 FQGTGA.

V is TRBV5-1 and J is TRBJ2-5; tentatively, D is TRBD2 (5 bases). The CDR3 spans 15 residues. Germline CDR1 SGHRS, CDR2 YFSETQ. Trimming pared 1 base from V and 1 base from J, leaving 11 bases between. CDR3: CASSLLDYFQETQYF. The CDR3 nucleotides are TGCGCCAGCAGCTTGCTTGACTACTTCCAAGAGACCCAGTACTTC.

This chain connects TRBV11-3 to TRBJ2-7, with TRBD2 matching 7 bases. V gave up 4 bases and J gave up 7 bases; unmatched junction bases: 13. Per the germline V gene, CDR1 is SGHNT and CDR2 is YENEEA. This CDR3 is 15 amino acids long. The CDR3 DNA sequence: TGTGCCAGCAGCTCCGCGGGACTAACCCTGAGGGAGCAGTACTTC. Amino acids: CASSSAGLTLREQYF.

The CDR3 region is CASSTLAYEQYF. DNA for the CDR3: TGTGCCAGCAGCACCCTAGCGTACGAGCAGTACTTC. V is TRBV9 and J is TRBJ2-7, with D possibly being TRBD2 (6 bases). Germline V CDR1 and CDR2: SGDLS, YYNGEE. The CDR3 spans 12 residues. V was trimmed by 4 bases and J by 4 bases, leaving 9 bases between them.

The V call is TRBV2, the J call TRBJ2-5; TRBD2 matches 8 bases. This CDR3 has 15 residues. The germline gives CDR1 SNHLY, CDR2 FYNNEI. With 4 bases clipped from V and 4 bases from J, the junction kept 8 bases outside the gene matches. CDR3 DNA sequence: TGTGCCAGCAGTGGAGGAGCGGGGGTTTCAGAGACCCAGTACTTC. Amino acid sequence: CASSGGAGVSETQYF.

This chain connects TRBV23-1 to TRBJ2-1; D is possibly TRBD2 (5 bases). TRBV23-1 is an ORF for which the function is uncertain. The V gene lost 4 bases and the J gene lost 3 bases, with 22 bases spanning the gap. The CDR3 spans 18 residues. The CDR3 region is CASSPQRGPPSYYNEQFF. The CDR3 coding sequence is TGCGCCAGCAGTCCCCAGCGCGGGCCCCCATCATACTACAATGAGCAGTTCTTC.

The chain joins TRBV4-1 to TRBJ2-2; tentative D call: TRBD2 (5 bases). Trimming stripped 2 bases from V and 3 bases from J, with 10 bases between. CDR3 length: 15 residues. Germline CDR1 MGHRA, CDR2 YSYEKL. The CDR3 loop reads CASSQQDSYTGELFF. The CDR3 DNA follows: TGCGCCAGCAGCCAACAGGACTCATACACCGGGGAGCTGTTTTTT.

Turning to this clone: Other DNA sequences in this sample translate to the same CDR3. CDR3 sequence (DNA): TGCGCCAGCAGCTTGGACAGGGTTATCACTGAAGCTTTCTTT. Protein sequence: CASSLDRVITEAFF. The rearrangement joins TRBV5-1 to TRBJ1-1; D possibly corresponds to TRBD1 (6 bases). Looked up from germline, CDR1 is SGHRS and CDR2 is YFSETQ. The CDR3 contains 14 residues. Trimming removed 0 bases at V and 4 bases at J, with 10 bases between.

This chain connects TRBV3-1 (or the pseudogene TRBV3-2) to TRBJ1-5; 7 bases align to TRBD1. The CDR3 runs to 17 residues. V was clipped by 5 bases and J by 6 bases; unmatched bases: 16. The V gene's germline CDR1 is LGHDT and CDR2 YNNKEL (reference sequence). The CDR3 is CASSSSEEGAISQPQHF. CDR3 nucleotides: TGTGCCAGCAGCTCCTCCGAGGAGGGGGCTATTAGTCAGCCCCAGCATTTT.

The chain has TRBV27 and TRBJ1-6; 7 nucleotides align to TRBD1. Trimming removed 10 bases from V and 8 bases from J; junction bases left unmatched: 11. The CDR3 totals 14 residues. Germline CDR1 MNHEY, CDR2 SMNVEV (reference sequence). The CDR3 nucleotides are TGTGCCACCGCGACAGGGCTGGGGCATTCACCCCTCCACTTT. Translation gives CATATGLGHSPLHF.